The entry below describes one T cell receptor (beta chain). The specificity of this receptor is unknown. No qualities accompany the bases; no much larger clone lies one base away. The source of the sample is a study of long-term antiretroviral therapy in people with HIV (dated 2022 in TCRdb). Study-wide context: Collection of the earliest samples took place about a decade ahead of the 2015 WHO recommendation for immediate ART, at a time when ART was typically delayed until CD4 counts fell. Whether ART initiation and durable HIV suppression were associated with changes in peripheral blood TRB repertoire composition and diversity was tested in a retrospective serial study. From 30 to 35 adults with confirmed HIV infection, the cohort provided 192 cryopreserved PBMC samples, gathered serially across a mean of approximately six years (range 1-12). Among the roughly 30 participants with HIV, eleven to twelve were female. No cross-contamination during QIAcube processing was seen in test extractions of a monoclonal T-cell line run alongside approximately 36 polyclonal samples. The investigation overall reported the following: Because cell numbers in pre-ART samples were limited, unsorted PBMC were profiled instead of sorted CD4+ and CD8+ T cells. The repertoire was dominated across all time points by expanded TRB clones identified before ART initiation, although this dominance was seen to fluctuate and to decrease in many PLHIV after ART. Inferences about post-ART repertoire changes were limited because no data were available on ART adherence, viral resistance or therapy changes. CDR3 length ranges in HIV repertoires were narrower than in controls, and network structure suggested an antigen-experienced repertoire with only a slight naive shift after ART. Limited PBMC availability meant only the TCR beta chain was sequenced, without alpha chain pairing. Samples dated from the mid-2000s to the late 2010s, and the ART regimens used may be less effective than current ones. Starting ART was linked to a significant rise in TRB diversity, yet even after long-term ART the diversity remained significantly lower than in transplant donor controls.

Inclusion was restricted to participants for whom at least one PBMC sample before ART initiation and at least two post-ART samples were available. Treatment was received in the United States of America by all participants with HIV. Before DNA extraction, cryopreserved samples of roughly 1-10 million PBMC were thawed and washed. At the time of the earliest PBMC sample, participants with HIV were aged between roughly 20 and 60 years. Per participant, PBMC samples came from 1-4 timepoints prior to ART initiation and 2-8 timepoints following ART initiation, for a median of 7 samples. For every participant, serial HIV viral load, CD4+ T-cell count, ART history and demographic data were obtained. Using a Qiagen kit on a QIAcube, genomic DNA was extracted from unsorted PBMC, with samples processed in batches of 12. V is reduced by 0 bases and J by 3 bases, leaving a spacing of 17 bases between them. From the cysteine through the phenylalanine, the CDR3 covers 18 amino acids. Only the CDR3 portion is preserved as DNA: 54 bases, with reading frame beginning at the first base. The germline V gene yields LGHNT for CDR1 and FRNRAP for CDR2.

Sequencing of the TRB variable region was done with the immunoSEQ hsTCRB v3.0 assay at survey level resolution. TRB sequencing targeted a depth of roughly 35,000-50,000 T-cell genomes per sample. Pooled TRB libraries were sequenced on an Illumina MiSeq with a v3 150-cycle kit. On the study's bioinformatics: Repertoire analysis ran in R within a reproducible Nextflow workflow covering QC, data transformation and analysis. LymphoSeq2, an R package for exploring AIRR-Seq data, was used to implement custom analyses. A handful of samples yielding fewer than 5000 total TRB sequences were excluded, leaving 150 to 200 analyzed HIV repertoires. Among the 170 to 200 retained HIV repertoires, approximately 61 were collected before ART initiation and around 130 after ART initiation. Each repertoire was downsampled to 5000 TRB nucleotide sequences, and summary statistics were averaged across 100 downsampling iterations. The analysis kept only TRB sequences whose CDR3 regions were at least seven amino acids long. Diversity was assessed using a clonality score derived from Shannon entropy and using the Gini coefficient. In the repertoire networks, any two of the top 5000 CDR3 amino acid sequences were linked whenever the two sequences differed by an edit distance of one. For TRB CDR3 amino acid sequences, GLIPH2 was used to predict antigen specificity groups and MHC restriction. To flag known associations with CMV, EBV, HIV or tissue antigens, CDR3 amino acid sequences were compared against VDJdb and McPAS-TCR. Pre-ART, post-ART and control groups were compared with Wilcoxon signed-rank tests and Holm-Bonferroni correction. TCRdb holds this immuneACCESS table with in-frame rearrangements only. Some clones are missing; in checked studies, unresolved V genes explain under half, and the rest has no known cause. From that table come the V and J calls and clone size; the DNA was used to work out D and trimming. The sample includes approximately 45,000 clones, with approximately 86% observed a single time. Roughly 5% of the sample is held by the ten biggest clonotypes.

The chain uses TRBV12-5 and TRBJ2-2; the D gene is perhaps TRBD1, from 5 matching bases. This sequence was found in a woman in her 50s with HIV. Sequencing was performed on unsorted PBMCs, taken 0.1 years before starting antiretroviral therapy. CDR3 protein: CASGLVLAGPRHTGELFF. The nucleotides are TGTGCTAGTGGTTTGGTACTGGCAGGGCCAAGGCACACCGGGGAGCTGTTTTTT.